This T cell receptor (beta chain) was sequenced during a study of regulatory and conventional T cells in RAG deficiency. The study's findings and limits: Omenn patients showed >85% Treg-Tconv overlap and shorter CDR3 lengths.

TCRdb's copy holds only in-frame clones and misses some; the assay was immunoSEQ multiplex PCR. The sample lists just over 30,000 clones; around 96% were seen once. As for this clone: The antigen is unknown.

Conventional CD4+ T cells were sorted from blood as CD25-low CD127-high cells. The germline V gene encodes CDR1 KGHSH and CDR2 LQKENI. V gave up 3 bases and J gave up 7 bases; unmatched junction bases: 7. This CDR3 contains 15 residues. These data were also reused for a study on regulatory T cells. That source reports: The PCR used 52 TRBV and 13 TRBJ primers.

Sequenced sample: CD25- CD4+ T cells sorted from blood. The receptor was isolated from a human donor in good health. This chain uses TRBV18 with TRBJ2-1; 9 nucleotides align to TRBD2. The CDR3 sequence is CASSPGGRANNEQFF. The CDR3 DNA reads TGTGCCAGCTCACCCGGCGGGAGGGCCAATAATGAGCAGTTCTTC.